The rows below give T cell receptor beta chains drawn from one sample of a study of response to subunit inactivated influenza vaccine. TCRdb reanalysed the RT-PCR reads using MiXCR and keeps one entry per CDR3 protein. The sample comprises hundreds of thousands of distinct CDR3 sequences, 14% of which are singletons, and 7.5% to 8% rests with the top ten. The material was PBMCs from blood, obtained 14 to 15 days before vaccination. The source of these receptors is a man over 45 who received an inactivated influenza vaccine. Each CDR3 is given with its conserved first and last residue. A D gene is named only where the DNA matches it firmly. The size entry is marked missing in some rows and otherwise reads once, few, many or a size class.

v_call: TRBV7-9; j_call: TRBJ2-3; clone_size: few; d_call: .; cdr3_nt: TGTGCCAGCAGCTCCAGGGTAGGGCGGGGCACAGATACGCAGTATTTT; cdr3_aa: CASSSRVGRGTDTQYF
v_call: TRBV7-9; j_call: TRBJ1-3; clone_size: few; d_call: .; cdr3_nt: TGTGCCAGCAGACGCACAGGGATCTCTGGAAACACCATATATTTT; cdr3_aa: CASRRTGISGNTIYF
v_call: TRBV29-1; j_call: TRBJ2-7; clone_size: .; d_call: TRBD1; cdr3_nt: TGCAGCATTGAGGTGGGACAGGGATCCTACGAGCAGTACTTC; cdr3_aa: CSIEVGQGSYEQYF
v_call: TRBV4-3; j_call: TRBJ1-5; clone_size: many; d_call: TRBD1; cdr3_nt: TGCGCCAGCAGCCAATTTACAGGGGGGGGTCAGCCCCAGCATTTT; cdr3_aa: CASSQFTGGGQPQHF
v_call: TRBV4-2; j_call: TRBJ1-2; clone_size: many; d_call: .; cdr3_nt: TGTGCCAGCAGCCCGTCCCAGGACATAGCTTCTAACTATGGCTACACCTTC; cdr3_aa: CASSPSQDIASNYGYTF
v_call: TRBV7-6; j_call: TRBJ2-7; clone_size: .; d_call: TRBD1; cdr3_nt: TGTGCCAGCAGCAACGGACAGGACTACGAGCAGTACTTC; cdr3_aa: CASSNGQDYEQYF
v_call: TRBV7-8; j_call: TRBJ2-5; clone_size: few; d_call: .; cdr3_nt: TGTGCCAGCAGCTTCCCAGGACCTACCTCCTTAGAGACCCAGTACTTC; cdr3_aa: CASSFPGPTSLETQYF
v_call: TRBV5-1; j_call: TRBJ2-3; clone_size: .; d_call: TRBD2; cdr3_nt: TGCGCCAGCAGCTTGGAGACTAGCGGGATTCCAGATACGCAGTATTTT; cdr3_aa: CASSLETSGIPDTQYF
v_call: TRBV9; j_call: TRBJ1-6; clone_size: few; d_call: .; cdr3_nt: TGTGCCAGCAGCGCGTCCTGGGGGAATTCACCCCTCCACTTT; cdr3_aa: CASSASWGNSPLHF
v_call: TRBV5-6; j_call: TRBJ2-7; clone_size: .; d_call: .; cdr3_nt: TGTGCCAGCAGGATGCAGGGTGTCCACGAGCAGTACTTC; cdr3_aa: CASRMQGVHEQYF
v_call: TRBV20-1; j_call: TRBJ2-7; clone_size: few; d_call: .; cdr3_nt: TGCAGTGCTAGCGGGACTTCCCCCTACGAGCAGTACTTC; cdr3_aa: CSASGTSPYEQYF
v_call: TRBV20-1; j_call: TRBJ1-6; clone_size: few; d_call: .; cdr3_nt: TGCAGTGCTAGAGACAGCTCGGATAATTCACCCCTCCACTTT; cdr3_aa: CSARDSSDNSPLHF
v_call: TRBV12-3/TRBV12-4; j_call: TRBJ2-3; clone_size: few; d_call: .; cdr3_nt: TGTGCCAGCAGTTTACTCCCGAATCGGGGGAATACGCAGTATTTT; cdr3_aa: CASSLLPNRGNTQYF
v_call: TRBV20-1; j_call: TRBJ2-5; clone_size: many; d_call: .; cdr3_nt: TGCAGTGCTAGAGGGGTCAGCCCCCAGTACTTC; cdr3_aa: CSARGVSPQYF
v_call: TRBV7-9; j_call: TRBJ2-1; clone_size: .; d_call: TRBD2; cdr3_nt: TGTGCCAGCAACTCCCTAGCGGGAGGGCCCGGTGAGCAGTTCTTC; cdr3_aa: CASNSLAGGPGEQFF
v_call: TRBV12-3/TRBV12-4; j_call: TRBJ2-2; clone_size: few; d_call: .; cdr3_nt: TGTGCCAGCAAAACTGGGGGGGCCAGCACCGGGGAGCTGTTTTTT; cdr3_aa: CASKTGGASTGELFF
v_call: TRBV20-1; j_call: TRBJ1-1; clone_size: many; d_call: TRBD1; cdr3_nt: TGCAGTGCTAGGGGGGCAGGGGGAGGTCAAGCTTTCTTT; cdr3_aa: CSARGAGGGQAFF
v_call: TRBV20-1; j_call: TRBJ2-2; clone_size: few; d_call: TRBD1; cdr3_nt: TGCAGTGCTTCGTACAGGGGGAACACCGGGGAGCTGTTTTTT; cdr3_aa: CSASYRGNTGELFF
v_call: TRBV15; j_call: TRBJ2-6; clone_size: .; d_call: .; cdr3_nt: TGTGCCACCAGCGGCCGGGACACCTTCCCTGGGGCCAACGTCCTGACTTTC; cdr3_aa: CATSGRDTFPGANVLTF
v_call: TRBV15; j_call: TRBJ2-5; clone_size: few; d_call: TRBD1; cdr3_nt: TGTGCCACCAGCAGAGCCGGGACAGGGGCGAAAGAGACCCAGTACTTC; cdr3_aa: CATSRAGTGAKETQYF
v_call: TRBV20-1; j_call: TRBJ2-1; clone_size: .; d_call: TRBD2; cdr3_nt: TGCAGTGCTAGAGTCCGCTCTAGCGGGAGCTGGGATGAGCAGTTCTTC; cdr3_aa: CSARVRSSGSWDEQFF
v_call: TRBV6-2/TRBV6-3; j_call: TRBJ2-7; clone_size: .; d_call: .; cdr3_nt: TGTGCCAGCACGGCCGGCGACGAGCAGTACTTC; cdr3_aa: CASTAGDEQYF
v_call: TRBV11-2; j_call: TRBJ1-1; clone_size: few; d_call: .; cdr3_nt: TGTGCCAGCAGCTTCTTGGCCCCGGGGCCGAACACTGAAGCTTTCTTT; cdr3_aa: CASSFLAPGPNTEAFF
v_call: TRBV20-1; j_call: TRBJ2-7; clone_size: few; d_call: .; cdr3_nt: TGCAGTGCTAGGGCCGGAAGGGGGTCCTCCTACGAGCAGTACTTC; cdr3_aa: CSARAGRGSSYEQYF
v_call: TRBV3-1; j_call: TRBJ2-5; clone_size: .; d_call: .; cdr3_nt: TGTGCCAGCAGCCAATGGCCAGGGCAACAGACCCAGTACTTC; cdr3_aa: CASSQWPGQQTQYF
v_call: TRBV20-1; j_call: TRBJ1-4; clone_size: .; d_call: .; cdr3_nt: TGCAGTGCTAGACGGGGATTTAATGAAAAACTGTTTTTT; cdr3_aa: CSARRGFNEKLFF
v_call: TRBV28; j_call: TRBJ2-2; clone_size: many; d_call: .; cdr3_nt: TGTGCCAGCAGTTTCAATCGGTGGGGCAACACCGGGGAGCTGTTTTTT; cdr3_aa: CASSFNRWGNTGELFF
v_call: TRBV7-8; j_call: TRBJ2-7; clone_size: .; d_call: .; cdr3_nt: TGTGCCAGCAGCTTAGTTGCAGCAATCCCCTACGAGCAGTACTTC; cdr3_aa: CASSLVAAIPYEQYF
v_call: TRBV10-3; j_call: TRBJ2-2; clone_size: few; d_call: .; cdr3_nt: TGTGCCATCGGAGGCCGATCCCGCGCCGGGGAGCTGTTTTTT; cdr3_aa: CAIGGRSRAGELFF
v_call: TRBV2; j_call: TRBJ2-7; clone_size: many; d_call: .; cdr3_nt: TGTGCCAGCAAATCCGGTGAGGGGAGGATATACGAGCAGTACTTC; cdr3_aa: CASKSGEGRIYEQYF
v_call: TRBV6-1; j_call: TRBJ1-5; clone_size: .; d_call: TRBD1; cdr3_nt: TGTGCCAGCAGAAGAGGACAGGGGGGCGGTCAGCCCCAGCATTTT; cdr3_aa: CASRRGQGGGQPQHF
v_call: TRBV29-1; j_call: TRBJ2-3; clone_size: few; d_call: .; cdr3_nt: TGCAGCGCCACTGGGACGGCGCGCACAGATACGCAGTATTTT; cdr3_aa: CSATGTARTDTQYF
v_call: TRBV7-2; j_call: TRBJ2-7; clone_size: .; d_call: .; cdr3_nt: TGTGCCAGCAGCTTAGCACTTTCCCTAGGATCAACCTACGAGCAGTACTTC; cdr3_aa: CASSLALSLGSTYEQYF
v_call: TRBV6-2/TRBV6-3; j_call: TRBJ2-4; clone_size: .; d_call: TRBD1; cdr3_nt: TGTGCCAGCAGTATTTATCGGACAGGATCCAAAAACATTCAGTACTTC; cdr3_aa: CASSIYRTGSKNIQYF
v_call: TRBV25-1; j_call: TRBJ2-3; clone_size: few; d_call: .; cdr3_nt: TGTGCCAGCAGTGAATCTTGGGGCCCAGATACGCAGTATTTT; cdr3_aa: CASSESWGPDTQYF
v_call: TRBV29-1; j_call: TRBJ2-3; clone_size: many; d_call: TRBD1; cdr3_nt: TGCAGCGTTCACCCGGGACAGGCGGGAAATACGCAGTATTTT; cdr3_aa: CSVHPGQAGNTQYF
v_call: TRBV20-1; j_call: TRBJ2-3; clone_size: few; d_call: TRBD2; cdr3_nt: TGCAGTGCTAGAGACCTAGCGGGCCCGGCTGATACGCAGTATTTT; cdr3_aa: CSARDLAGPADTQYF
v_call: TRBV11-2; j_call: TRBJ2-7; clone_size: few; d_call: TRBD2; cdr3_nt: TGTGCCAGCAGCTCCTGGACTAGCGGAACCTACGAGCAGTACTTC; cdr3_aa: CASSSWTSGTYEQYF
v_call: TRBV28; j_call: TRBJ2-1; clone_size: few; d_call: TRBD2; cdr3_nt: TGTGCCAGCAGCCGGCCTAGCGGGGGCAGCTCCTACAATGAGCAGTTCTTC; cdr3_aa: CASSRPSGGSSYNEQFF
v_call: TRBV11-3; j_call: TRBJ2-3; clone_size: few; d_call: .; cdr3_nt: TGTGCCAGCAGCCGTTCCAGGGGCCTCAGAACAGATACGCAGTATTTT; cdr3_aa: CASSRSRGLRTDTQYF
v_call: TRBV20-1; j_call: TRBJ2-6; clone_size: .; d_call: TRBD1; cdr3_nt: TGCAGTGCTTCCGGGACAGGGGGCGTAGGGGCCAACGTCCTGACTTTC; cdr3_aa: CSASGTGGVGANVLTF
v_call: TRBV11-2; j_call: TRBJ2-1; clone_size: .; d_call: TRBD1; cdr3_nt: TGTGCCAGCACCTCACTCAGGGGGATATTATACAATGAGCAGTTCTTC; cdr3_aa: CASTSLRGILYNEQFF
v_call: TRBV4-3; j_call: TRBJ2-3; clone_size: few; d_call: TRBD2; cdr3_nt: TGCGCCAGCAGCCAAGATCGGACTAGCGGAGCTGGATTTGCAGATACGCAGTATTTT; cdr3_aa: CASSQDRTSGAGFADTQYF
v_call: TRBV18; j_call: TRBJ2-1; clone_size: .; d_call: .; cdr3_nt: TGTGCCAGCTCACCAGACCATACCTACAATGAGCAGTTCTTC; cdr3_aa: CASSPDHTYNEQFF
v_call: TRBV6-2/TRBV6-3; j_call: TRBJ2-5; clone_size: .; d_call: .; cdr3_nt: TGTGCCAGCAGTTACTCGAGCCTCATCACCCAGTACTTC; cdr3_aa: CASSYSSLITQYF
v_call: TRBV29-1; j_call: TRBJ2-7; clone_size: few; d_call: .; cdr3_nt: TGCAGCGTTCGGGTAGGGGGAGGGGGCGAGCAGTACTTC; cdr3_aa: CSVRVGGGGEQYF
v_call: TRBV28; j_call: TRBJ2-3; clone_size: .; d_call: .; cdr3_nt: TGTGCCAGCAGCAAACTAGAATCGGGCCCAGAGACGCAGTATTTT; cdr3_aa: CASSKLESGPETQYF
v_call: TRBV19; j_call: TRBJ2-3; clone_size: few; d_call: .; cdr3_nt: TGTGCCACCTGCGGTCGGACAGATACGCAGTATTTT; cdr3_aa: CATCGRTDTQYF
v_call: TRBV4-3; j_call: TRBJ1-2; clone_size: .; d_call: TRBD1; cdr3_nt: TGCGCCAGCAGCCAAGTTGGACAGGGTGTCTATGGCTACACCTTC; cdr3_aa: CASSQVGQGVYGYTF
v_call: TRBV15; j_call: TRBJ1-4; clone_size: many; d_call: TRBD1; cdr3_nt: TGTGCCACCAGCAAGGGACAGGGGACTGAAAAACTGTTTTTT; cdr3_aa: CATSKGQGTEKLFF
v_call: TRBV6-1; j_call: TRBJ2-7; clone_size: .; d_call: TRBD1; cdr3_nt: TGTGCCAGCAGTGGTTTCACACAGGGGGGATCCTACGAGCAGTACTTC; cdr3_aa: CASSGFTQGGSYEQYF
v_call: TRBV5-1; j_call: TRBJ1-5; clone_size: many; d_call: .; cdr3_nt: TGCGCCAGCAGCGATGGGTCCGGCCTAGGGCAGCCCCAGCATTTT; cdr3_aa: CASSDGSGLGQPQHF
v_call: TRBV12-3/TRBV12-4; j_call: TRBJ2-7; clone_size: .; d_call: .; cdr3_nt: TGTGCCAGTTCAGGGGCACGCGAGCAGTACTTC; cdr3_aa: CASSGAREQYF
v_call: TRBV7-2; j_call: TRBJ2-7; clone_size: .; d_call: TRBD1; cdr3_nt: TGTGCCAGCAGCTTGACAGGGGGCTTCTCCTACGAGCAGTACTTC; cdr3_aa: CASSLTGGFSYEQYF
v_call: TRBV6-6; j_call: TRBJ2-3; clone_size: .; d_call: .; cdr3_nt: TGTGCCAGCAGTTTGCAAAGGGCAGATACGCAGTATTTT; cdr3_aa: CASSLQRADTQYF